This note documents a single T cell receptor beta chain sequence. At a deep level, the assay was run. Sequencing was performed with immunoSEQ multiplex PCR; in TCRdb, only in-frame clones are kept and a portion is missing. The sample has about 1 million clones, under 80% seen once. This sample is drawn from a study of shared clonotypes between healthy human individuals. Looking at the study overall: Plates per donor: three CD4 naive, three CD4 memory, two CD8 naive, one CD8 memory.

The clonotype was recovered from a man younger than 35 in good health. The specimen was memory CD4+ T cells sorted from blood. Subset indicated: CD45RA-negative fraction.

CDR3: CSASDQYEQYF. The DNA of the CDR3 is TGCAGTGCTAGTGACCAGTACGAGCAGTACTTC. The V and J genes are TRBV20-1 and TRBJ2-5, with no clear D. Near its end, the DNA agrees better with TRBJ2-7, so the J call may be wrong. This CDR3 spans 11 amino acids. Germline loops: CDR1 DFQATT, CDR2 SNEGSKA (reference sequence).